In its sample, the clone carrying this T cell receptor (beta chain) was seen many times. This record comes from a study of T-cell memory formation after mild COVID-19. Study-wide context: The TCR clusters were mostly specific to one donor.

Using constant-segment primers, 5'RACE produced TCR alpha and TCR beta cDNA libraries carrying sample barcodes and UMIs. Each CDR3 protein is one row after TCRdb ran MiXCR on the 5' RACE reads. The data hold about 420,000 distinct CDR3 sequences, with more than 20% observed a single time. With 0 bases removed from V and 4 bases from J, the gap between germline ends came to 8 bases. The CDR3 is 14 residues long. Germline assignment: CDR1 SGHRS and CDR2 YFSETQ. The chain employs TRBV5-1 and TRBJ2-1, with D perhaps being TRBD1 or TRBD2 (5 bases each). The TCR comes from an adult woman who had mild COVID-19 (a few samples of this study predate the infection). Cell type and time point are not known. The specimen was PBMCs or a T cell subset sorted from them (not recorded which). CDR3 sequence reads: CASSLGDVYNEQFF. CDR3 nucleotides: TGCGCCAGCAGCTTGGGGGACGTTTACAATGAGCAGTTCTTC.